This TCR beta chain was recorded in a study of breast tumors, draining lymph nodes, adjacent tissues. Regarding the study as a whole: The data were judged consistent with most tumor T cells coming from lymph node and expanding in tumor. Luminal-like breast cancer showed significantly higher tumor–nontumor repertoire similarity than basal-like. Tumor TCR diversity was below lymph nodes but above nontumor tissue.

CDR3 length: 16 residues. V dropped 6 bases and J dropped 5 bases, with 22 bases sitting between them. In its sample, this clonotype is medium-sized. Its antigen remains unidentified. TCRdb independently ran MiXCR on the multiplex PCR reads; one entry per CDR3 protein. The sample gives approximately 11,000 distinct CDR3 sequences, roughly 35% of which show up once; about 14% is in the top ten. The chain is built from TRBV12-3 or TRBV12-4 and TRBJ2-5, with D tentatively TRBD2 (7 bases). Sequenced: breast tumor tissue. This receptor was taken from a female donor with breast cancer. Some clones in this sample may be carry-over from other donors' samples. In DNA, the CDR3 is TGTGCCAGCAGCCGAATGGGGGGGGGCCAGGGGGAGACCCAGTACTTC. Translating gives CASSRMGGGQGETQYF.